This T cell receptor (beta chain) is from a study of identical twins. Addition of a universal primer site occurred through template switching, and cDNA carried unique molecular identifiers. MiXCR, applied by TCRdb to the 5' RACE reads, yields one record per CDR3 protein. The sample gives hundreds of thousands of distinct CDR3 sequences, 9% to 15% of which show up once; around 1.6% is in the top ten. V trimming: 5 bases; J trimming: 5 bases; junction bases outside the gene matches: 6. CDR1 SGHAT and CDR2 FQNNGV come from the germline V gene. The CDR3 is made up of 16 amino acids. This clonotype turned up a few times. This same sample was also part of a study on yellow fever vaccine responses in identical twins.

The source is a woman aged 18-30 years in good health. Source material: PBMCs. This chain links TRBV11-2 with TRBJ2-3; 14 bases are a match to TRBD2. This CDR3 is CASSPLGLAGVDTQYF. The CDR3 coding sequence is TGTGCCAGCAGCCCTCTGGGACTAGCGGGGGTAGATACGCAGTATTTT.